This TCR beta chain originates from a study of Tregs in tolerant kidney transplant recipients. The nonmyeloablative bone marrow transplants came from related graft donors, with transient mixed chimerism. Unstimulated Tregs (CD4+CD25+CD127-) and CD4+CD25- non-Tregs were sorted from PBMCs. The germline V gene has CDR1 SGDLS and CDR2 YYNGEE. The CDR3 covers 16 residues. V shed 3 bases, J shed 4 bases, and the junction held 6 bases outside the gene matches. Overall study findings and caveats: The small number of patients limits these findings pending further validation. Nucleotide sequences could not be compared across some patients' samples due to primer changes. This study did not directly address biological reproducibility.

Some clones are missing from TCRdb's copy, which holds only in-frame ones; the method was immunoSEQ multiplex PCR. This table holds about 21,000 clones, roughly 80% found once. In the case of this clone: Its cognate antigen is unknown.

The sequencing used CD8+ T cells from blood (PBMCs), collected 6 months after the transplant. This receptor was identified in a human patient who received a combined kidney and bone marrow transplant. The graft donor may be the source of some T cells. The genes are TRBV9 and TRBJ2-3, with 12 bases fitting TRBD2. The CDR3 loop reads CASSAPSGGAADTQYF. The CDR3 nucleotides read TGTGCCAGCAGCGCCCCTAGCGGGGGGGCGGCAGATACGCAGTATTTT.